A selection of T cell receptor beta chains follows, all from one sample in a study of T cell changes during pregnancy in multiple sclerosis. Measured with immunoSEQ multiplex PCR; TCRdb has only the in-frame clones, and not every one. The sample includes about 80,000 clones, less than 95% of them seen just once. The sample was peripheral blood, taken in the third trimester of pregnancy. These receptors all stem from a female donor with multiple sclerosis, enrolled in a pregnancy study. The CDR3 runs from the conserved cysteine through the conserved F or W. A D gene is named only where the DNA matches it firmly. Not all rows give a size; the values are once, few, many and, for expanded clones, a class.

d_gene	v_gene	j_gene	abundance	CDR3nt	CDR3aa
-	TRBV9	TRBJ2-1	-	TGTGCCAGCAGCCGAGGGGGCAATGAGCAGTTCTTC	CASSRGGNEQFF
-	TRBV5-6	TRBJ2-2	-	TGTGCCAGCAGCTTGGCGGGGGGCCTGAACACCGGGGAGCTGTTTTTT	CASSLAGGLNTGELFF
TRBD2	TRBV13	TRBJ2-3	-	TGTGCCAGCAACGAGGGACTAGCGGGGGTCGATACGCAGTATTTT	CASNEGLAGVDTQYF
-	TRBV6-5	TRBJ2-4	once	TGTGCCAGCATAAATAGGAGAAACATTCAGTACTTC	CASINRRNIQYF
TRBD2	TRBV11-3	TRBJ2-2	once	TGTGCCAGCAGCTTAGCCGCGGGGGGCAATAGCGGGGAGCTGTTTTTT	CASSLAAGGNSGELFF
-	TRBV19	TRBJ2-7	-	TGTGCCAGTAGTATAGAGGGCCGACAGAACTACGAGCAGTACTTC	CASSIEGRQNYEQYF
-	TRBV7-9	TRBJ1-3	-	TGTGCCAGCAGCTTTATGGGGCGGCACACCATATATTTT	CASSFMGRHTIYF
-	TRBV2	TRBJ1-2	-	TGTGCCAGCAGCGCCGAAGGCGGTGGCTACACCTTC	CASSAEGGGYTF
TRBD2	TRBV2	TRBJ2-5	-	TGTGCCAGCAGTGACCCGGGGGGCCAAGAGACCCAGTACTTC	CASSDPGGQETQYF
-	TRBV10-1	TRBJ1-3	-	TGCGCCAGCAGTGAGTCCGGGTCCAGCTCTGGAAACACCATATATTTT	CASSESGSSSGNTIYF
-	TRBV9	TRBJ1-4	-	TGTGCCAGCAGCGTAGGCCGCGACGAGGTGTATGAAAAACTGTTTTTT	CASSVGRDEVYEKLFF
TRBD1	TRBV9	TRBJ1-3	-	TGTGCCAGCAGCGAACAGGGGATGGGAAACACCATATATTTT	CASSEQGMGNTIYF
-	TRBV13	TRBJ1-5	-	TGTGCCAGCAGCCTGGGAGGGTTCGATCAGCCCCAGCATTTT	CASSLGGFDQPQHF
-	TRBV20-1	TRBJ2-7	-	TGCAGTGCTAGGGCAGGAGGGGAGCAGTACTTC	CSARAGGEQYF
TRBD1	TRBV13	TRBJ2-7	-	TGTGCCAGCAGCTTGAACAGGGGTTCGTACGAGCAGTACTTC	CASSLNRGSYEQYF
TRBD2	TRBV6-1	TRBJ2-5	-	TGTGCCAGCATGAGACTAGCGGGGGCTAAAGAGACCCAGTACTTC	CASMRLAGAKETQYF
-	TRBV15	TRBJ2-1	once	TGTGCCACCAGCAGTCTTTTGGCCAATGAGCAGTTCTTC	CATSSLLANEQFF
-	TRBV4-1	TRBJ2-5	-	TGCGCCAGCAGCCAGCAGAGGGAAGAGACCCAGTACTTC	CASSQQREETQYF
-	TRBV7-8	TRBJ2-4	-	TGTGCCAGCAGACCTAATAGGGTAGCCGGGGAGCGCGTTCTCAACATTCAGTACTTC	CASRPNRVAGERVLNIQYF
-	TRBV9	TRBJ2-3	-	TGTGCCAGCAGCGCTGTGGGCAGTGGTACAGATACGCAGTATTTT	CASSAVGSGTDTQYF
-	TRBV19	TRBJ2-1	-	TGTGCCAGTAGTATAGCGACCGGGATACACAATGAGCAGTTCTTC	CASSIATGIHNEQFF
-	TRBV6-1	TRBJ2-7	-	TGTGCCAGCAAAAGGCCCCTAGGACAGTCTAACTTC	CASKRPLGQSNF
-	TRBV4-1	TRBJ1-1	-	TGCGCCAGCAGCCAAGATTTACTGCGGGGAGCGAACACTGAAGCTTTCTTT	CASSQDLLRGANTEAFF
-	TRBV7-3	TRBJ1-1	-	TGTGCCAGCAGCCACGGGGGGATCACTGAAGCTTTCTTT	CASSHGGITEAFF
-	TRBV2	TRBJ2-2	-	TGTGCCAGCAGTGGGGCACTCGGGGAGCTGTTTTTT	CASSGALGELFF
TRBD1	TRBV29-1	TRBJ2-7	-	TGCAGCGTTGAAGATCTCCGACAGGGTAAAAAGGCGTACTTC	CSVEDLRQGKKAYF
-	TRBV21-1	TRBJ2-1	-	TGTGCCAGCAGCAAATCACCTGCCCATACAGAGAGCTCCTACAATGAGCAGTTCTTC	CASSKSPAHTESSYNEQFF
TRBD2	TRBV18	TRBJ2-4	-	TGTGCCAGCTCCCCAAGCGGGGGCCGGAGAAACATTCAGTACTTC	CASSPSGGRRNIQYF
-	TRBV7-9	TRBJ2-1	-	TGTGCCAGCACAACGTGGATCGAGGAAAATGAGCAGTTCTTC	CASTTWIEENEQFF
-	TRBV2	TRBJ2-3	-	TGTGCCAGCAGGGACTCTAGCACAGATACGCAGTATTTT	CASRDSSTDTQYF
-	TRBV28	TRBJ2-5	-	TGTGCCAGTAATGCCAGGGAGACCCAGTACTTC	CASNARETQYF
TRBD1	TRBV19	TRBJ1-1	-	TGTGCCAGTAGTATCCGGACAGGGGGAAATACTGAAGCTTTCTTT	CASSIRTGGNTEAFF
TRBD1	TRBV19	TRBJ2-1	-	TGTGCCAGTACCAGGACAGGGTGGAATGAGCAGTTCTTC	CASTRTGWNEQFF
-	TRBV7-8	TRBJ1-3	-	TGTGCCAGCAGCTTATTTCCACCACAGTTCTCTGGAAACACCATATATTTT	CASSLFPPQFSGNTIYF
TRBD1	TRBV7-9	TRBJ1-5	-	TGTGCCAGCAGCCAGGACAGGGGCGAAAATCAGCCCCAGCATTTT	CASSQDRGENQPQHF
-	TRBV7-9	TRBJ2-3	-	TGTGCCAGCAGCTTGCAGGCCCCTAGCACAGATACGCAGTATTTT	CASSLQAPSTDTQYF
-	TRBV18	TRBJ1-3	once	TGTGCCAGCTCGCCGGACATAGAAAACACCATATATTTT	CASSPDIENTIYF
TRBD1	TRBV25-1	TRBJ2-7	-	TGTGCCAGCAGTGACCGTAACAGGGGGCCAGGATACGAGCAGTACTTC	CASSDRNRGPGYEQYF
-	TRBV7-9	TRBJ1-3	-	TGTGCCAGCAGCTTAGCGGGGAGCGGAAACACCATATATTTT	CASSLAGSGNTIYF
-	TRBV29-1	TRBJ1-5	once	TGCAGCGTTGCGGACCGAGGGAGCAATCAGCCCCAGCATTTT	CSVADRGSNQPQHF
TRBD1	TRBV7-9	TRBJ2-5	once	TGTGCCAGCCAAGACAGGGGTGGAGAGACCCAGTACTTC	CASQDRGGETQYF
-	TRBV5-5	TRBJ2-5	-	TGTGCCAGCAGCTTAAGGCCAGGGCAGGAGACCCAGTACTTC	CASSLRPGQETQYF
TRBD1	TRBV19	TRBJ2-1	-	TGTGCCAGTAGTGTGCGACAGGGAGTCTACAATGAGCAGTTCTTC	CASSVRQGVYNEQFF
TRBD1	TRBV6-1	TRBJ2-7	-	TGTGCCAGCAGTGCAACATTAGGGACAGGGAGGTACGAGCAGTACTTC	CASSATLGTGRYEQYF
TRBD1	TRBV18	TRBJ2-5	-	TGTGCCAGCCTAGACAGGGTTGGGGGACAAGAGACCCAGTACTTC	CASLDRVGGQETQYF
-	TRBV29-1	TRBJ1-2	-	TGCAGCGCCCCGGGACTGGGAAACTATGGCTACACCTTC	CSAPGLGNYGYTF
-	TRBV18	TRBJ1-4	-	TGTGCCAGCTCACCAACAGGAACAACTAATGAAAAACTGTTTTTT	CASSPTGTTNEKLFF
TRBD2	TRBV18	TRBJ2-1	-	TGTGCCAGCTCCGAGACTAGCCTCTACAATGAGCAGTTCTTC	CASSETSLYNEQFF
TRBD1	TRBV2	TRBJ1-5	-	TGTGCCAGCAGTGATTCTGGGACAGGCGCTTATAGCAATCAGCCCCAGCATTTT	CASSDSGTGAYSNQPQHF
TRBD2	TRBV10-2	TRBJ2-1	-	TGCGCCAGCTTGGGTGATGCTAGCGGGGGTGAGGGGTACAATGAGCAGTTCTTC	CASLGDASGGEGYNEQFF
TRBD2	TRBV10-3	TRBJ2-3	-	TGTGCCACCGGGGGGTACTCTACCACAGATACGCAGTATTTT	CATGGYSTTDTQYF
-	TRBV5-1	TRBJ2-5	-	TGCGCCAGCAGCTTCGGGGAGACCCAGTACTTC	CASSFGETQYF
-	TRBV2	TRBJ2-7	-	TGTGCCAGCAGTGACGGTCCCGGGACACCATCATACGAGCAGTACTTC	CASSDGPGTPSYEQYF
-	TRBV2	TRBJ1-2	once	TGTGCCAGCCTATTGGTCTATAACTATGGCTACACCTTC	CASLLVYNYGYTF
-	TRBV21-1	TRBJ1-1	once	TGTGCCAGCAGCAAACTGAGACAGGGTAGGAGCACTGAAGCTTTCTTT	CASSKLRQGRSTEAFF
TRBD1	TRBV30	TRBJ1-2	-	TGTGCCTGGAGTGGACAGGGGCTAAACTATGGCTACACCTTC	CAWSGQGLNYGYTF
TRBD2	TRBV6-6	TRBJ2-3	-	TGTGCCAGCAGTTCCTTAGCGGGGGGCACAGATACGCAGTATTTT	CASSSLAGGTDTQYF
TRBD1	TRBV19	TRBJ1-2	few	TGTGCCAGTAGTATAGTGGGACAGGTGGGCTATGGCTACACCTTC	CASSIVGQVGYGYTF
TRBD1	TRBV7-8	TRBJ1-2	-	TGTGCCAGCAGCGACACGACAGGGTCCTATGGCTACACCTTC	CASSDTTGSYGYTF
-	TRBV5-5	TRBJ1-2	-	TGTGCCAGCAGCTCGGGGTCCTATGGCTACACCTTC	CASSSGSYGYTF